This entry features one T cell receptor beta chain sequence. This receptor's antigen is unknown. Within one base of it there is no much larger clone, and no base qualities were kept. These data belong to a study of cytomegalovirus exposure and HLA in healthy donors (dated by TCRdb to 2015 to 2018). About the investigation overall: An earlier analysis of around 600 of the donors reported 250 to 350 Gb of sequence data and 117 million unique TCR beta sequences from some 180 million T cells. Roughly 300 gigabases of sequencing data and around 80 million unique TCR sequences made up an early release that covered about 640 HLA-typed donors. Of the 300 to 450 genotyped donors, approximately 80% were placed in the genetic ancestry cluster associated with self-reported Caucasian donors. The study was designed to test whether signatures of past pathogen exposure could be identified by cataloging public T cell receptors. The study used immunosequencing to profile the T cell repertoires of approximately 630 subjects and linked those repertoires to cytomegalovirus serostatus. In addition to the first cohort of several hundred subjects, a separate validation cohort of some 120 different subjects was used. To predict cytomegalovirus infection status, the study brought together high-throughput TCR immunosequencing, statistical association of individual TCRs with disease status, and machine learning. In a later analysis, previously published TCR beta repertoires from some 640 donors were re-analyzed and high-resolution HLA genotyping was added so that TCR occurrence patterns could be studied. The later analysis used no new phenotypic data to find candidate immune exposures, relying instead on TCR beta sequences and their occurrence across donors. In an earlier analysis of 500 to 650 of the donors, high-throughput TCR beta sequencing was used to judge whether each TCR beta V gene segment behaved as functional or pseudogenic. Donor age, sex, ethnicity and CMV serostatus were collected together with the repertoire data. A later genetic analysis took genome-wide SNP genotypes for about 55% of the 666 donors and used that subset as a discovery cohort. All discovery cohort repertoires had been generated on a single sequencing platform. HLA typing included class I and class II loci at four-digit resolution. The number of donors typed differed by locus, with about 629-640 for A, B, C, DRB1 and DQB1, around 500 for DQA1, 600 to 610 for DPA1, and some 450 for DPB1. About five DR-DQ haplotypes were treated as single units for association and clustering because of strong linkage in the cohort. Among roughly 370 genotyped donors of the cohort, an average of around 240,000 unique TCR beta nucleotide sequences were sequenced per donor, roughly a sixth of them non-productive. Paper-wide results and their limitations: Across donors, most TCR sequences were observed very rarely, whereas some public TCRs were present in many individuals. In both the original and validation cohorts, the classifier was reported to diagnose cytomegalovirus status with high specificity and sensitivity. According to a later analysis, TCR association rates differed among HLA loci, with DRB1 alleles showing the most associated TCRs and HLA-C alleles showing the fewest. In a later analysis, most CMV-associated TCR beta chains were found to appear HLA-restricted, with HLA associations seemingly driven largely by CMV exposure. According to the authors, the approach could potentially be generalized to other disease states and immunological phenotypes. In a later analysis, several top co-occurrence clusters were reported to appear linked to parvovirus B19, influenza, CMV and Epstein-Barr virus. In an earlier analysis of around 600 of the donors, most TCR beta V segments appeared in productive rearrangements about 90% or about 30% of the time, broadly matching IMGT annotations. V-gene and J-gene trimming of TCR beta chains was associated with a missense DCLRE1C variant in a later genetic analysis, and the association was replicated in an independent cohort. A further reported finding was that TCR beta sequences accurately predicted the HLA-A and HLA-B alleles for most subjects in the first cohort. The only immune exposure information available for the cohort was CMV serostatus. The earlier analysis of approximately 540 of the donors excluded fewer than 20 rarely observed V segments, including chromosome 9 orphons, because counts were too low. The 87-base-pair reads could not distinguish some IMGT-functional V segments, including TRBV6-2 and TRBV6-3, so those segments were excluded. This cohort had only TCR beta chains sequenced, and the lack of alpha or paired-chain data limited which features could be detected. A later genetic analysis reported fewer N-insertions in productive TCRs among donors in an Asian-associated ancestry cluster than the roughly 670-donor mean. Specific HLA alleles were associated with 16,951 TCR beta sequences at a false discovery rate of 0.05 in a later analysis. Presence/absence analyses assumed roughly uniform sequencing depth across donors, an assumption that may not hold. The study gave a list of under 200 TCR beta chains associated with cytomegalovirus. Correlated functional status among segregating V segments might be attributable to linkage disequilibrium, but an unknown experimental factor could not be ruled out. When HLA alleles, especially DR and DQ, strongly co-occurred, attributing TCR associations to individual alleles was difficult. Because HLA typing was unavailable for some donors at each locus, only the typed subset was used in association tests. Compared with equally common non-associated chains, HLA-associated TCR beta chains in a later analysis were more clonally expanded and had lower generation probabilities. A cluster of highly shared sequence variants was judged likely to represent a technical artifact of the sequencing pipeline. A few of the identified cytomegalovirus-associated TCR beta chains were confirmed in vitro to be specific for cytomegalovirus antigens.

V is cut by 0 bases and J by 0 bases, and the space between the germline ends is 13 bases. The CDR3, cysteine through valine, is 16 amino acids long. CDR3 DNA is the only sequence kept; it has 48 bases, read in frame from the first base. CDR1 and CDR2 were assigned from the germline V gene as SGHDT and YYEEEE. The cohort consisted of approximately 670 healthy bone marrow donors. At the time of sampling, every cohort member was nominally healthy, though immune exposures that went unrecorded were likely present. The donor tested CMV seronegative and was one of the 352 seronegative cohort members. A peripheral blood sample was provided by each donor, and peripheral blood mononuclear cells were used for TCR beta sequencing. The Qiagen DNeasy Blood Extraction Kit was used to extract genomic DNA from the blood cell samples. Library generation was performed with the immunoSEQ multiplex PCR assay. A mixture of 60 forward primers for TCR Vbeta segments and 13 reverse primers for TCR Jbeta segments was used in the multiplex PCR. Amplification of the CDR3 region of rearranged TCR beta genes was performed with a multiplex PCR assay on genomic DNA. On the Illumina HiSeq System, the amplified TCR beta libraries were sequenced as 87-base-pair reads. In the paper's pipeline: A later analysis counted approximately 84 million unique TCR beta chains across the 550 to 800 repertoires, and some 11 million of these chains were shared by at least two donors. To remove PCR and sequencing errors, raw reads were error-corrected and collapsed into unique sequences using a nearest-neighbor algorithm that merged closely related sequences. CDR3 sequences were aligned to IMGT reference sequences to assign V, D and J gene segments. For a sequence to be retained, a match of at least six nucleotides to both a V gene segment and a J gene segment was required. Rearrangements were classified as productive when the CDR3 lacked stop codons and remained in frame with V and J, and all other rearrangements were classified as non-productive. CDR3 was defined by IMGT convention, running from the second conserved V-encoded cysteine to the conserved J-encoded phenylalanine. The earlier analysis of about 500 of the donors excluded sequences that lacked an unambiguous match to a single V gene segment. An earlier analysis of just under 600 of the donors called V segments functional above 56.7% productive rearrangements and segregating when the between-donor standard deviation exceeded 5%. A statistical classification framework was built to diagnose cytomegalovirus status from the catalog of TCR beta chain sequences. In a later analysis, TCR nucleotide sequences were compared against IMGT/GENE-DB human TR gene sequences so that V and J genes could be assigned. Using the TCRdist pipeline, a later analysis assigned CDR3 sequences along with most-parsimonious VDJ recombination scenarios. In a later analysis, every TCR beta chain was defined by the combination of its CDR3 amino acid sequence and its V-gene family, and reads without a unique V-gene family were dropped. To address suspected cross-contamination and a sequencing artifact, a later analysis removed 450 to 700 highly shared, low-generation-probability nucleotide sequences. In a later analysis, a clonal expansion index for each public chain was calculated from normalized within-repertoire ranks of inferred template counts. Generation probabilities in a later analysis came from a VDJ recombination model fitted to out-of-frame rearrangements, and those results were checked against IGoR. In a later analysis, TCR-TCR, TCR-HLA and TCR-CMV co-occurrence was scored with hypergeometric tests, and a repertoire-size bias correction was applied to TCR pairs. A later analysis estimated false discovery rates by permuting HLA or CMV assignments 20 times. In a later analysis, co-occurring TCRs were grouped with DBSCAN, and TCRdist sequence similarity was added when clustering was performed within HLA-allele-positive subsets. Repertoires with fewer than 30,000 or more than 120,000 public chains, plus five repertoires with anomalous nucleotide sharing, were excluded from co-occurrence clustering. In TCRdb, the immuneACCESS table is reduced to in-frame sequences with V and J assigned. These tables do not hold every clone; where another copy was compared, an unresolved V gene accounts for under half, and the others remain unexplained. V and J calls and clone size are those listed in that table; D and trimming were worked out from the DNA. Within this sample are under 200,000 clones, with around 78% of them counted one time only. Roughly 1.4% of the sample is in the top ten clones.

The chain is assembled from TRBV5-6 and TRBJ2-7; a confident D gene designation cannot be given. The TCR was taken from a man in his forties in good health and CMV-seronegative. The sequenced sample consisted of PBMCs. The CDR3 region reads CASSLGLAPSSYEQYV. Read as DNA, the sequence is TGTGCCAGCAGCTTGGGACTCGCTCCGAGCTCCTACGAGCAGTACGTC.